The 27 T cell receptor beta chains presented below share a single source sample, sequenced in a study of T cells after yellow fever vaccination. TCRdb ran MiXCR on the 5' RACE reads and lists one entry per CDR3 protein. The sample gives 100,000 to 150,000 distinct CDR3 sequences, 6.5% to 8% of which show up once; approximately 2.7% is in the top ten. This specimen was CD4+ T cells sorted from PBMCs, taken approximately 11 days after the first yellow fever vaccination. Source of these receptors: a man aged 18 to 29 who received the YFV17D yellow fever vaccine.

This clonotype has at least ten counts. The V and J genes are TRBV5-1 and TRBJ2-5, with D perhaps TRBD1 (5 bases). The CDR3 has 14 amino acids. Germline CDR1 is SGHRS and CDR2 is YFSETQ. Trimming took 0 bases from V and 2 from J, leaving 8 bases between them. CDR3 DNA: TGCGCCAGCAGCTTGGAACAGGTACAAGAGACCCAGTACTTC. This sequence encodes CASSLEQVQETQYF.

By share, this clonotype ranks as medium-sized (0.01 to 0.1%). This rearrangement joins TRBV5-5 to TRBJ2-2; possible D gene TRBD1, 6 bases. The ends were cut back, 0 bases at V and 6 bases at J, with 12 bases in the middle. Germline-derived CDR1 and CDR2 are SGHKS and YYEKEE (reference sequence). This CDR3 has 15 amino acids. CDR3 coding DNA: TGTGCCAGCAGCTTGGCTCCGGCAGGGGCCGGGGAGCTGTTTTTT. It specifies CASSLAPAGAGELFF.

This clonotype came up many times. The chain has TRBV6-5 and TRBJ1-5; D gene ambiguous. The CDR3 is made up of 16 amino acids. The V end was cut by 0 bases, the J end by 6 bases, with 15 bases between. Germline V gene data show CDR1 as MNHEY and CDR2 as SVGAGI. The CDR3 here is CASSYSTGFRRQPQHF. The DNA of the CDR3 is TGTGCCAGCAGTTACTCGACGGGTTTTCGCCGTCAGCCCCAGCATTTT.

The CDR3 sequence: CSANSGAGKETQYF. CDR3 DNA sequence: TGCAGTGCTAATAGCGGGGCCGGAAAAGAGACCCAGTACTTC. The chain links TRBV20-1 to TRBJ2-5; 8 bases align to TRBD2. Germline-derived CDR1 and CDR2 are DFQATT and SNEGSKA (reference sequence). The CDR3 is 14 residues long. V shed 4 bases, J shed 3 bases, and the junction held 7 bases outside the gene matches.

This clonotype came up many times. The CDR3 spells CASSFKPYSTDTQYF. CDR3 DNA sequence: TGTGCCAGCAGTTTTAAGCCTTATAGCACAGATACGCAGTATTTT. The chain couples TRBV27 to TRBJ2-3; D ambiguous. The V gene lost 3 bases and the J gene lost 0 bases, with 10 bases spanning the gap. The CDR3 totals 15 residues. Germline V lookup: CDR1 MNHEY, CDR2 SMNVEV (reference sequence).

This clonotype has at least ten counts. The V and J genes are TRBV7-2 and TRBJ2-5, with 11 nucleotides matching TRBD2. The CDR3 length is 15 residues. J gave up 3 bases and V 3 bases, and 3 bases lay outside the gene matches. From germline, CDR1 is SGHTA and CDR2 FQGNSA. CDR3: CASSFAGLAEETQYF. The CDR3, as DNA: TGTGCCAGCAGCTTCGCGGGACTAGCGGAAGAGACCCAGTACTTC.

In its sample, this clonotype was seen many times. The genes are TRBV14 and TRBJ2-5, with D perhaps given as TRBD1 or TRBD2 (5 bases each). In germline, CDR1 is SGHDN, CDR2 FVKESK. CDR3 size: 14 residues. Trimming removed 5 bases at V and 2 bases at J, with 12 bases between. The CDR3 nucleotides read TGTGCCAGCAGCTTCAGGGCGGGTCAAGAGACCCAGTACTTC. Amino acids: CASSFRAGQETQYF.

This clonotype was picked up a small number of times. V gene TRBV4-2 combines with J gene TRBJ1-5; D perhaps matches TRBD1 (6 bases). V dropped 4 bases and J dropped 3 bases, with 16 bases sitting between them. Germline V gene lookup returns CDR1 LGHNA and CDR2 YNFKEQ. CDR3 length: 16 amino acids. This CDR3 reads CASSREGGEDNQPQHF. CDR3 DNA: TGTGCCAGCAGCCGCGAAGGGGGAGAAGACAATCAGCCCCAGCATTTT.

This clonotype was seen repeatedly, ten times or more. The DNA of the CDR3 is TGTGCCAGCAGATCAGGGGTCGCGAACACTGAAGCTTTCTTT. Encoded protein: CASRSGVANTEAFF. The chain uses TRBV28 and TRBJ1-1, with a weak D call TRBD1 (6 bases). Germline CDR1 and CDR2: MDHEN and SYDVKM. The CDR3 has 14 amino acids. Between the trimmed V and J ends, which lost 6 bases and 1 base, there was a span of 12 bases.

This clonotype was recorded many times. In nucleotides, the CDR3 is TGTGCCAGCAGCTTAGGGTGGAATCAGCCCCAGCATTTT. Translation gives CASSLGWNQPQHF. The chain combines TRBV7-2 with TRBJ1-5; no clear D. CDR3 length equals 13 residues. V was cut by 1 base and J by 4 bases, with 5 bases left in between. Germline V gene data show CDR1 as SGHTA and CDR2 as FQGNSA.

This clonotype appeared a few times. At one end, the junction sequence differs from germline, possibly due to a read error. The rearrangement links TRBV20-1 to TRBJ2-6; perhaps TRBD2 as D (6 bases). Per germline, CDR1 DFQATT and CDR2 SNEGSKA (reference sequence). The CDR3 sequence is 15 residues long. The CDR3 sequence: CSARGRDGGANVLTF. CDR3 DNA: TGCAGTGCCAGAGGGCGGGACGGCGGGGCCAACGTCCTGACTTTC.

This clonotype was seen at least ten times. This chain links TRBV7-3 with TRBJ2-3; D call uncertain. CDR3 size: 14 residues. Germline CDR1 SGHTA, CDR2 FQGTGA. V shed 6 bases and J shed 4 bases, with 14 bases lying between them. The CDR3 loop is CASSRTGPPDTQYF. CDR3 nucleotides: TGTGCCAGCAGTCGTACCGGGCCCCCAGATACGCAGTATTTT.

This clonotype was seen repeatedly, ten times or more. This chain uses TRBV7-2 with TRBJ2-1, with D perhaps assigned TRBD1 or TRBD2 (5 bases each). The CDR3 length is 13 residues. Germline values: CDR1 SGHTA, CDR2 FQGNSA. V shed 1 base and J shed 10 bases, with 11 bases lying between them. The CDR3 DNA reads as TGTGCCAGCAGCTTAGGTAACGGGGCCGAGCAGTTCTTC. It yields the protein CASSLGNGAEQFF. Full variable domain (remainder filled in from reference TRBV7-2 and TRBJ2-1): GAGVSQSPSNKVTEKGKDVELRCDPISGHTALYWYRQSLGQGLEFLIYFQGNSAPDKSGLPSDRFSAERTGGSVSTLTIQRTQQEDSAVYLCASSLGNGAEQFFGPGTRLTVL.

This clonotype was counted many times. This chain connects TRBV4-3 to TRBJ2-5, with D perhaps TRBD1 (5 bases). CDR1 LGHNA and CDR2 YSLEER come from the germline V gene. The CDR3 is 13 residues long. The CDR3 loop reads CARTGRDQETQYF. The DNA of the CDR3 is TGCGCTCGCACGGGCAGGGATCAAGAGACCCAGTACTTC.

The V gene is TRBV11-2, the J gene TRBJ2-5; no clear D. This CDR3 contains 15 residues. Trimming removed 5 bases from V and 2 bases from J, with 15 bases in between. Germline CDR1 SGHAT, CDR2 FQNNGV. CDR3 bases: TGTGCCAGCAGCCGCCCTCGGGCAGATCAAGAGACCCAGTACTTC. It encodes CASSRPRADQETQYF.

This clonotype was picked up many times. The chain uses TRBV20-1 and TRBJ1-5, with 9 bases aligning to TRBD1. The ends lost 4 bases at V and 3 bases at J; junction bases unmatched: 7. The CDR3 runs 15 residues. The germline CDR1 and CDR2 sequences are DFQATT and SNEGSKA (reference sequence). CDR3 amino acids: CSATGTGITNQPQHF. CDR3 sequence (DNA): TGCAGTGCTACGGGGACAGGGATTACCAATCAGCCCCAGCATTTT.

This clonotype occurred many times. The rearrangement joins TRBV9 to TRBJ2-3; either TRBD1 or TRBD2 may fit D (6 bases each). This CDR3 has 14 amino acids. The germline V gene has CDR1 SGDLS and CDR2 YYNGEE. Trimming took off 2 bases at V and 6 bases at J, with 13 bases between the two ends. The CDR3 region is CASSVGGPLDTQYF. The DNA of the CDR3 is TGTGCCAGCAGCGTCGGGGGCCCCCTCGATACGCAGTATTTT.

This clonotype was seen ten or more times. J is TRBJ1-5 and V is TRBV5-1; a weak D match, TRBD1 (5 bases). This CDR3 is 17 amino acids long. CDR1 is SGHRS and CDR2 is YFSETQ in the germline V gene. Trimming cost V 0 bases and J 1 base, with 14 bases left between them. CDR3 bases: TGCGCCAGCAGCTTGGCCGCGGGTGACAGCAGCAATCAGCCCCAGCATTTT. Amino acid sequence: CASSLAAGDSSNQPQHF. Complete variable domain (other parts from reference TRBV5-1 and TRBJ1-5): KAGVTQTPRYLIKTRGQQVTLSCSPISGHRSVSWYQQTPGQGLQFLFEYFSETQRNKGNFPGRFSGRQFSNSRSEMNVSTLELGDSALYLCASSLAAGDSSNQPQHFGDGTRLSIL.

This clonotype was seen at least ten times. The V and J genes are TRBV12-3 or TRBV12-4 and TRBJ1-5, with D hard to call. The V end was cut by 5 bases, the J end by 2 bases, with 10 bases between. The CDR3 spans 14 residues. CDR3 nucleotides: TGTGCCAGCAGTCCCTCTCGGGGCAATCAGCCCCAGCATTTT. It yields the protein CASSPSRGNQPQHF.

This clonotype was recorded many times. V is TRBV6-2 or TRBV6-3 and J is TRBJ2-7; D unresolved. The CDR3 is 13 residues long. CDR1 and CDR2 from the germline V gene are MNHEY and SVGEGT. V was cut by 4 bases and J by 2 bases, with 9 bases left in between. CDR3 in amino acids: CASSWGIPYEQYF. The DNA for the CDR3 is TGTGCCAGCAGTTGGGGAATTCCCTACGAGCAGTACTTC.

This clonotype was counted at least ten times. J is TRBJ2-3 and V is TRBV11-2; 15 nucleotides agree with TRBD2. The CDR3 runs 18 residues. CDR1 SGHAT and CDR2 FQNNGV come from the germline V gene. V was pared by 1 base and J by 2 bases, with 4 bases of the junction left unmatched. CDR3 amino acids: CASSLVGLAGGSTDTQYF. CDR3 DNA sequence: TGTGCCAGCAGCTTAGTGGGACTAGCGGGGGGATCCACAGATACGCAGTATTTT. The entire variable domain, with the rest obtained from reference TRBV11-2 and TRBJ2-3, is as follows: EAGVAQSPRYKIIEKRQSVAFWCNPISGHATLYWYQQILGQGPKLLIQFQNNGVVDDSQLPKDRFSAERLKGVDSTLKIQPAKLEDSAVYLCASSLVGLAGGSTDTQYFGPGTRLTVL.

This clonotype was observed many times. The chain employs TRBV20-1 and TRBJ1-4; D remains ambiguous. V lost 0 bases and J 6 bases, leaving 8 bases between the germline ends. The CDR3 length is 13 residues. CDR1 and CDR2 from the germline V gene are DFQATT and SNEGSKA (reference sequence). The CDR3 is CSAREGLYEKLFF. In DNA form, the CDR3 reads TGCAGTGCTAGAGAGGGTTTATATGAAAAACTGTTTTTT.

In its sample, this clonotype was seen many times. This chain links TRBV5-1 with TRBJ2-1; 7 positions agree with TRBD1. V lost 0 bases, J lost 3 bases, and 3 bases stayed unmatched. Germline loops: CDR1 SGHRS, CDR2 YFSETQ. CDR3 size: 15 residues. The chain's CDR3 is CASSLETGNYNEQFF. CDR3 DNA sequence: TGCGCCAGCAGCTTGGAGACAGGGAACTACAATGAGCAGTTCTTC.

This clonotype was observed a handful of times. This chain uses TRBV5-1 with TRBJ1-2, with D tentatively TRBD1 (6 bases). V lost 0 bases and J 6 bases, leaving 12 bases between the germline ends. Germline CDR1 SGHRS, CDR2 YFSETQ. The CDR3 runs 14 residues. CDR3 bases: TGCGCCAGCAGCTTGGATACAGGGTCCGATGGCTACACCTTC. It encodes CASSLDTGSDGYTF.

This clonotype occurred many times. This chain uses TRBV27 with TRBJ1-1; possible D gene TRBD1, 6 bases. CDR3 length: 15 residues. Trimming stripped 5 bases from V and 3 bases from J, with 16 bases between. The V gene's germline CDR1 is MNHEY and CDR2 SMNVEV (reference sequence). The DNA for the CDR3 is TGTGCCAGCAGTCGAGGGGGACGGGGGGACACTGAAGCTTTCTTT. Translation: CASSRGGRGDTEAFF.

This clonotype occurred many times. The chain uses TRBV20-1 and TRBJ2-6; D is unclear. V was clipped by 6 bases and J by 0 bases, with 12 bases between them. This CDR3 spans 15 amino acids. Germline CDR1 DFQATT, CDR2 SNEGSKA (reference sequence). The CDR3 DNA reads TGCAGTGCCCCGGACCCAAGCTCTGGGGCCAACGTCCTGACTTTC. Its protein is CSAPDPSSGANVLTF.

In this sample, this clonotype turned up many times. This chain joins TRBV7-2 and TRBJ1-5; D uncertain. Germline loops: CDR1 SGHTA, CDR2 FQGNSA. The CDR3 consists of 15 residues. Trimming removed 5 bases from V and 0 bases from J, with 11 bases in between. CDR3 sequence reads: CASSLDDYSNQPQHF. In DNA, the CDR3 is TGTGCCAGCAGCCTCGACGATTATAGCAATCAGCCCCAGCATTTT.